A selection of T cell receptor beta chains follows, all from one sample in a study of blood T cell repertoires in COVID-19. Libraries were prepared by immunoSEQ multiplex PCR; TCRdb keeps only in-frame clonotypes and omits some of them. The top ten hold around 6.9% of the sample, which has fewer than 250,000 clones, over 70% seen once. Sequenced material: peripheral blood. The receptors stem from a man in his 60s with acute or convalescent COVID-19. Both conserved end residues are part of each CDR3.

j_call v_call cdr3_aa
TRBJ2-6 TRBV11-2 CASSLDVGLESSGANVLTF
TRBJ1-1 TRBV6-2/TRBV6-3 CASSPTGSTEAFF
TRBJ1-4 TRBV18 CASSPNTGGAGEKLFF
TRBJ2-1 TRBV6-1 CASSEARGQGVNEQFF
TRBJ1-2 TRBV5-1 CASSWDRGYGYTF
TRBJ2-7 TRBV2 CASTETGQGPYEQYF
TRBJ2-3 TRBV6-2/TRBV6-3 CASSYRYTQYF
TRBJ2-7 TRBV18 CASSPSDTREQYF
TRBJ1-1 TRBV7-2 CASSPRMGQENTEAFF
TRBJ1-5 TRBV30 CAWSVRGGAQPQHF
TRBJ2-5 TRBV24-1 CATWTGRETQYF
TRBJ2-5 TRBV15 CATSRRTGGRETQYF
TRBJ1-5 TRBV27 CASSPLGGEGQPQHF
TRBJ2-3 TRBV5-1 CASSYTWAGSSTDTQYF
TRBJ1-2 TRBV4-1 CASSQVGHPYGYTF
TRBJ1-1 TRBV28 CASSSGQGGWAFF